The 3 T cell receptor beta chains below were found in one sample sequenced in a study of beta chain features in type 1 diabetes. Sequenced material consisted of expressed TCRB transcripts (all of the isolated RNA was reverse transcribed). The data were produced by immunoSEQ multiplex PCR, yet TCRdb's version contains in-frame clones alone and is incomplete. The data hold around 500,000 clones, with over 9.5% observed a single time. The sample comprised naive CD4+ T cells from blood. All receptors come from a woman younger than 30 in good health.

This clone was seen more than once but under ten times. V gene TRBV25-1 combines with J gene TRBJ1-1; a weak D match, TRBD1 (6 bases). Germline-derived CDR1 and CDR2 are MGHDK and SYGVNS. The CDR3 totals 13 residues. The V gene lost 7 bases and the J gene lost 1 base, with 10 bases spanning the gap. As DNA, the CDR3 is TGTGCCAGCATGCCGGACAGGAACACTGAAGCTTTCTTT. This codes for CASMPDRNTEAFF.

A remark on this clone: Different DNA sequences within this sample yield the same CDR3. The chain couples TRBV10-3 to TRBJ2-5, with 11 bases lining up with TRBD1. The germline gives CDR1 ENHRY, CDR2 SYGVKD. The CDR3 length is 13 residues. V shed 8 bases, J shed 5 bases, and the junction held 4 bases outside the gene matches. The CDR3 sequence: CAIGQGAQETQYF. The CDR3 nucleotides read TGTGCCATCGGACAGGGGGCTCAGGAGACCCAGTACTTC.

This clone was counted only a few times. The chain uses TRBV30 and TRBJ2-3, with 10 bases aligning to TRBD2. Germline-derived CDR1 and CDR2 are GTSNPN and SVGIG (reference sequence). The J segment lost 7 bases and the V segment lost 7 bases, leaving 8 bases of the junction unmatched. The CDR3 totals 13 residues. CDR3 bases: TGTGCCTCTACAGCGGGAGGGCCAAATACGCAGTATTTT. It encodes CASTAGGPNTQYF.